This T cell receptor (beta chain) was identified during a study of spatial heterogeneity in lung cancer (dated by TCRdb to about 2019). The study in broad terms: Beta-chain transcripts were consistently detected in greater numbers than alpha-chain transcripts, which likely reflects a higher abundance of beta-chain transcripts. TCR alpha and beta repertoires were quantitatively compared across multiple tumor regions, matched nontumor lung and blood in non-small cell lung cancer. At surgery, both alpha and beta chains were TCR-sequenced in 200 to 250 tumor regions, roughly 64 matched nontumor lung samples and a few dozen PBMC samples. In the raw uncorrected reads, each unique combination of TCR and UMI appeared more than ten times on average. Nonsynonymous mutation counts, determined by whole-exome sequencing of tumor tissue, were related to features of the TCR repertoire. The investigation overall reported the following: Additional single-cell paired TCR alpha and beta sequencing was considered necessary to confirm, at a functional level, the hypothesis that regional TCRs recognize regional mutations. Ubiquitous expanded tumor TCRs showed up in blood more often at tumor resection than at routine follow-up.

This sample's time point label indicates: sample taken at primary tumor resection. TCR sequencing used whole RNA extracted from tumor and nontumor lung tissue, or from cryopreserved PBMC samples, without cell sorting. The donors were 70 or so patients from the lung TRACERx cohort who had early-stage, untreated non-small cell lung cancer. Only patients with enough RNA available from two or more tumor regions were chosen for TCR sequencing. V is reduced by 2 bases and J by 1 base, leaving a spacing of 11 bases between them. The CDR3 spans 14 residues, from the cysteine through the phenylalanine. The DNA shown is the 42-base CDR3, in frame from base 1. According to the germline V gene, CDR1 reads SQVTM and CDR2 reads ANQGSEA. To prepare the library, 5' RACE was applied. The sample was run on a NextSeq 500. The TCR library protocol attached a unique molecular identifier to each TCR cDNA molecule to allow correction of PCR and sequencing errors. Regarding the original processing steps: TCR identification, UMI-based error correction and CDR3 extraction were performed with Decombinator tools. Expanded TCRs were defined as those above a frequency of 2 per 1,000, corresponding to the top 1% of the tumor frequency distribution. Rényi diversity was computed with the R vegan package after subsampling each repertoire 100 times to 5,000 TCRs. To build CDR3 similarity networks, amino acid triplet string-kernel similarity was used, and CDR3s were connected when their pairwise similarity was above 0.82. TCRdb reanalyzed the raw reads on its own, using fastp at Q25 for trimming and MiXCR for clone calling, and kept in-frame beta chains. Each CDR3 protein gets just one entry, which takes the most common genes and DNA from the rows behind it. TCRdb assigned the V and J calls; the authors' analysis was not used. Counted in this sample were around 10,000 distinct CDR3 sequences; around 3.5% of them appeared once. The biggest ten clones account for roughly 52% of the sample.

This clonotype was recorded at least ten times. The target of this receptor is not known. No base quality values were provided; no much bigger clone lies one nucleotide off. This beta chain is an unintended read in a library built for alpha chains; its size means little. The material was PBMCs, obtained at surgery. The V gene is TRBV29-1 and the J gene is TRBJ2-5; no D gene call is confident. This clonotype was obtained from a female donor with early-stage non-small cell lung cancer. The sequenced DNA: TGCAGCGTTGAACACATCGCTAGCCAAGAGACCCAGTACTTC. This translates into CSVEHIASQETQYF.